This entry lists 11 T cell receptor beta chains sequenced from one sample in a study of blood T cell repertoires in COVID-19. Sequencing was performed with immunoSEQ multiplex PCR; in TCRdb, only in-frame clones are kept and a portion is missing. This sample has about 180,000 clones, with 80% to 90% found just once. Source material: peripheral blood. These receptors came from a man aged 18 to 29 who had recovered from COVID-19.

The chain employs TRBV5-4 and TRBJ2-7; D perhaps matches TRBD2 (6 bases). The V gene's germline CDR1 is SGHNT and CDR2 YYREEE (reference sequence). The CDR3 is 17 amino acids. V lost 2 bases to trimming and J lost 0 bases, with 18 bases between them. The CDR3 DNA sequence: TGTGCCAGCAGCTTACCGGGACTTTCTAGCCACTCCTACGAGCAGTACTTC. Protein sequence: CASSLPGLSSHSYEQYF. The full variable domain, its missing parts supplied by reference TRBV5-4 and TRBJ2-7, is ETGVTQSPTHLIKTRGQQVTLRCSSQSGHNTVSWYQQALGQGPQFIFQYYREEENGRGNFPPRFSGLQFPNYSSELNVNALELDDSALYLCASSLPGLSSHSYEQYFGPGTRLTVT.

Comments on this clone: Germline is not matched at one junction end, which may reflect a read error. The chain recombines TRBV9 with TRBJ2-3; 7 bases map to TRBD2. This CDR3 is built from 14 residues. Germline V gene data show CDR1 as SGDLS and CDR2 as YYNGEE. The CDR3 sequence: CASNVYGGTDTQYF. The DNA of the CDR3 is TGTGCCAGCAACGTATACGGGGGGACAGATACGCAGTATTTT.

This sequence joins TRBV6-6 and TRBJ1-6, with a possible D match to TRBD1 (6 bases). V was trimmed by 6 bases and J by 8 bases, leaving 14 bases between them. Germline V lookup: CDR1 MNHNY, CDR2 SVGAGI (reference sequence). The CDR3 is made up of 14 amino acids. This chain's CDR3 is CASSSGVWDSPLHF. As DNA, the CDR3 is TGTGCCAGCAGCTCAGGGGTCTGGGATTCACCCCTCCACTTT.

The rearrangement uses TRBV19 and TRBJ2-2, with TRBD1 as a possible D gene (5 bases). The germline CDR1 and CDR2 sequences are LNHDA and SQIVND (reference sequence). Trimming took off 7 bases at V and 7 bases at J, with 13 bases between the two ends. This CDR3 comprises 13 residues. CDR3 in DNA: TGTGCCAGTAAAGTCCAGGGTCACGGGGAGCTGTTTTTT. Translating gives CASKVQGHGELFF.

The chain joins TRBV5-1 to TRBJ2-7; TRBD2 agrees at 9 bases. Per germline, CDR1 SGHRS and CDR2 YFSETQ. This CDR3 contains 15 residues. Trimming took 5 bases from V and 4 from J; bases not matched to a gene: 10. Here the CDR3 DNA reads TGCGCCAGCAGTCATCCGGGACTAGCAGATTACGAGCAGTACTTC. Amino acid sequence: CASSHPGLADYEQYF.

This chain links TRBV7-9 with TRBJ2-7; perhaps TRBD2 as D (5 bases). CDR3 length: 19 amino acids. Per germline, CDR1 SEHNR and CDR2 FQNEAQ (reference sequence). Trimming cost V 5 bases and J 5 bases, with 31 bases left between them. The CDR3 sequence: CASSPTSGGGLTRLHEQYF. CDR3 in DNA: TGTGCCAGCAGCCCGACGAGCGGAGGCGGGTTAACGCGGCTCCACGAGCAGTACTTC.

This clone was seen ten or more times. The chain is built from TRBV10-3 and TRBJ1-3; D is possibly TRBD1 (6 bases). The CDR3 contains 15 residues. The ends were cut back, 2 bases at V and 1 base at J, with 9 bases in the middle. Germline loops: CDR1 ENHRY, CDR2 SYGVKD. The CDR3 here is CAISEGRGSGNTIYF. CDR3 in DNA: TGTGCCATCAGTGAGGGCAGGGGATCTGGAAACACCATATATTTT.

As DNA, the CDR3 is TGTGCCAGCACCGATGGACAGGTGTATGGCTACACCTTC. Encoded protein: CASTDGQVYGYTF. The J gene is TRBJ1-2, the V gene TRBV21-1; the table calls TRBD1, which could not be checked here. TRBV21-1 has pseudogene status. The CDR3 has 13 residues.

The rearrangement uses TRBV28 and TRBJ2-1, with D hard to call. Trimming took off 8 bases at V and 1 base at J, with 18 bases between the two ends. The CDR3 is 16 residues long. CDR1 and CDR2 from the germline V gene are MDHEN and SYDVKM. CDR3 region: CASPPPGSLSYNEQFF. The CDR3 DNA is TGTGCCAGCCCTCCCCCCGGGTCTTTATCCTACAATGAGCAGTTCTTC. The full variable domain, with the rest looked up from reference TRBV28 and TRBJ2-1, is DVKVTQSSRYLVKRTGEKVFLECVQDMDHENMFWYRQDPGLGLRLIYFSYDVKMKEKGDIPEGYSVSREKKERFSLILESASTNQTSMYLCASPPPGSLSYNEQFFGPGTRLTVL.

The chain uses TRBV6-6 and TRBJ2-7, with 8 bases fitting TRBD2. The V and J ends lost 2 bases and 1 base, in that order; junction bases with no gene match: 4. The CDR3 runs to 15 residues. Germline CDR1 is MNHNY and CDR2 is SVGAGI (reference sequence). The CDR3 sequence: CASSYSTSGSYEQYF. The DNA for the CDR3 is TGTGCCAGCAGTTACAGCACTAGCGGATCCTACGAGCAGTACTTC.

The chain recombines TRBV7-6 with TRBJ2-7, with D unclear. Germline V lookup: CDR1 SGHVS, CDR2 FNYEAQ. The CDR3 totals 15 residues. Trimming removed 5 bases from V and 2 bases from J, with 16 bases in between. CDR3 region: CASSKYEESTYEQYF. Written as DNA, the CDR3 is TGTGCCAGCAGCAAATACGAAGAGAGCACCTACGAGCAGTACTTC.